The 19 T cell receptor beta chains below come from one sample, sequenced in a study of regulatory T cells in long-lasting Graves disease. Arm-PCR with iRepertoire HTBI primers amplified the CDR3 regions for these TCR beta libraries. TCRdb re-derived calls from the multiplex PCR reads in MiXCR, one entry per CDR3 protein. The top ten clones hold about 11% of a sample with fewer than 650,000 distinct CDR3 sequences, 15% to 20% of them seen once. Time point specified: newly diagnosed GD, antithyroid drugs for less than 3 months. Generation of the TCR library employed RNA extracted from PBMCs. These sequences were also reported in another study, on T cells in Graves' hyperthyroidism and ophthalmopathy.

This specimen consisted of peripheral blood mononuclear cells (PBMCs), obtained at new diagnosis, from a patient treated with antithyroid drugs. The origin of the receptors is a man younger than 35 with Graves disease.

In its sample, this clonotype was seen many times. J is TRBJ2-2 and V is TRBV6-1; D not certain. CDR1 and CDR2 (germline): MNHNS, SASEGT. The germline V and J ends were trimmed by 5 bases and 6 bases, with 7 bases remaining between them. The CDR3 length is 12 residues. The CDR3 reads CASSLRSGELFF. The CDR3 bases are TGTGCCAGCAGTCTGCGGTCCGGGGAGCTGTTTTTT.

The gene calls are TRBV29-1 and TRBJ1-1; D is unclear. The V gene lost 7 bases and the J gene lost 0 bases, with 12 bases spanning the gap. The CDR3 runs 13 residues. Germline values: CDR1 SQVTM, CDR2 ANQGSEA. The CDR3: CSALQSLNTEAFF. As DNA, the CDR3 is TGCAGCGCGCTACAGTCACTGAACACTGAAGCTTTCTTT.

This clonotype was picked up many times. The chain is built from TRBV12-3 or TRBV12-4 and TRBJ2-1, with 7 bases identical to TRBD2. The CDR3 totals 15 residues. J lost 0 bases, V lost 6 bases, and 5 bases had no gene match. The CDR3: CASSRSGNSYNEQFF. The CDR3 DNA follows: TGTGCCAGCAGCCGCAGCGGGAACTCCTACAATGAGCAGTTCTTC.

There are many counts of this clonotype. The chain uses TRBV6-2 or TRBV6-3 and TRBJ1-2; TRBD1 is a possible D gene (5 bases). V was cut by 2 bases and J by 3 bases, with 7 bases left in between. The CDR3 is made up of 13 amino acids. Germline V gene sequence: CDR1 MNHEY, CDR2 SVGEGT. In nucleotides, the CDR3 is TGTGCCAGCAGTTACGGGGGAGACTATGGCTACACCTTC. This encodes CASSYGGDYGYTF.

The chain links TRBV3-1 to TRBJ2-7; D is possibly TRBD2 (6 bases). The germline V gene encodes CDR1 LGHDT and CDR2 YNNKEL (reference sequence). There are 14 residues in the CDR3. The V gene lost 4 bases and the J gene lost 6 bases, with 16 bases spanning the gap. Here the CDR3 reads CASSLAAGLGEQYF. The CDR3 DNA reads TGTGCCAGCAGCCTTGCAGCGGGTTTAGGCGAGCAGTACTTC.

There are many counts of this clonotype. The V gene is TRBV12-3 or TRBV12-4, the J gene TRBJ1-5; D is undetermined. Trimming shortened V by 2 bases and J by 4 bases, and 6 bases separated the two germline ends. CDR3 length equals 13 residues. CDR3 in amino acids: CASSLIPNQPQHF. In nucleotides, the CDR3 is TGTGCCAGCAGTTTAATTCCGAATCAGCCCCAGCATTTT.

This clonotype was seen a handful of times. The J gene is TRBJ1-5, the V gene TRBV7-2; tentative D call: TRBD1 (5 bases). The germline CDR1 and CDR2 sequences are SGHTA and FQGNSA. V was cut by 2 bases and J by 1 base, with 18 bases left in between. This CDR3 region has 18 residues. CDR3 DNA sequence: TGTGCCAGCAGCTTATGGGGTGGGGCGAGGAGCAGCAATCAGCCCCAGCATTTT. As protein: CASSLWGGARSSNQPQHF.

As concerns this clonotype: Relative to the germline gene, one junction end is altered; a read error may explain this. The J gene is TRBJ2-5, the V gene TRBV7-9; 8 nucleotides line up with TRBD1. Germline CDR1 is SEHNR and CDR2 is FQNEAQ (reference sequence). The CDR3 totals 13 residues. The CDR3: CASSRTGRETQYF. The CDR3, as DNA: TGCGCCAGCAGCCGGACAGGGAGAGAGACCCAGTACTTC.

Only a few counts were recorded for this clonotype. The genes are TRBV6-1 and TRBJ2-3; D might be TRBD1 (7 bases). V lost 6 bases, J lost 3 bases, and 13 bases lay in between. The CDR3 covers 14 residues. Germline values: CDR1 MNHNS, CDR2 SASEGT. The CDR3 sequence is CASRTGAGTDTQYF. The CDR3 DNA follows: TGTGCCAGCAGAACAGGGGCGGGGACAGATACGCAGTATTTT.

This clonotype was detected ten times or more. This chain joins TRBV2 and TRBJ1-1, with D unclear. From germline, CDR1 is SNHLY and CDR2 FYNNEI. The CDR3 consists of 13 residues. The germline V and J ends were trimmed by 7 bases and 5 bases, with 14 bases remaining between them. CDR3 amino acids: CASTKETETEAFF. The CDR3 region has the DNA TGTGCCAGCACTAAAGAGACGGAGACTGAAGCTTTCTTT.

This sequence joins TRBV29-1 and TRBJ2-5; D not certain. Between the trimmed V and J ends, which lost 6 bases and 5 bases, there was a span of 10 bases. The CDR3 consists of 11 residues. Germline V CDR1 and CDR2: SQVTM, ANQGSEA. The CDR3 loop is CSVVSSETQYF. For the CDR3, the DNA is TGCAGCGTGGTCTCTTCGGAGACCCAGTACTTC.

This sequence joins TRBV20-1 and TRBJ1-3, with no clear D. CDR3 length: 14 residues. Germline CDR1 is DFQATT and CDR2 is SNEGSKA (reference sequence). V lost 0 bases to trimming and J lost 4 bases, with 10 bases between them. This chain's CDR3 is CSAREGPVGNTIYF. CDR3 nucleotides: TGCAGTGCTAGAGAGGGTCCAGTCGGAAACACCATATATTTT.

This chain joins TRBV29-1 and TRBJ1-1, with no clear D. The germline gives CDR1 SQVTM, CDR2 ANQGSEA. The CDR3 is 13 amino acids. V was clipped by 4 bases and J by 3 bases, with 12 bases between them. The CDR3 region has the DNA TGCAGCGTTGCGCCGGGCTGGGACACTGAAGCTTTCTTT. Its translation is CSVAPGWDTEAFF.

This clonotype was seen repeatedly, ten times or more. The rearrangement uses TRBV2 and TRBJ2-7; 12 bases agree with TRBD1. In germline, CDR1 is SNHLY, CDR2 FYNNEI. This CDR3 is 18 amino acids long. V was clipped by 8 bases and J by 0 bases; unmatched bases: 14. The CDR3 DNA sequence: TGTGCCAGCGAGGCGGGACAGGGGGCATTTTTAAGCTCCTACGAGCAGTACTTC. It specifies CASEAGQGAFLSSYEQYF.

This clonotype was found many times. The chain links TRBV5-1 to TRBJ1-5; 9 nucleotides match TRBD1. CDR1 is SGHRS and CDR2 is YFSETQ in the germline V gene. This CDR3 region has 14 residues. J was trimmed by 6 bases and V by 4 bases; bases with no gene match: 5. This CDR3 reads CASSRGQGGQPQHF. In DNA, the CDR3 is TGCGCCAGCAGCCGGGGACAGGGCGGTCAGCCCCAGCATTTT. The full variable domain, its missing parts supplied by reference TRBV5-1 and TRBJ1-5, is KAGVTQTPRYLIKTRGQQVTLSCSPISGHRSVSWYQQTPGQGLQFLFEYFSETQRNKGNFPGRFSGRQFSNSRSEMNVSTLELGDSALYLCASSRGQGGQPQHFGDGTRLSIL.

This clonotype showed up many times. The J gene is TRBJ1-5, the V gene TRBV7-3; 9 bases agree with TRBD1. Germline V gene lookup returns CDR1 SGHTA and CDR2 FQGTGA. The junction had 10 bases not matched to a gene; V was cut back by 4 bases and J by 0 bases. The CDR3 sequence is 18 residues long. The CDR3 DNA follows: TGTGCCAGCAGCTGCCCCGGGACAGGGCCCGATAGCAATCAGCCCCAGCATTTT. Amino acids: CASSCPGTGPDSNQPQHF. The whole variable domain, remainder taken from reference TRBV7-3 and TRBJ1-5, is GAGVSQTPSNKVTEKGKYVELRCDPISGHTALYWYRQSLGQGPEFLIYFQGTGAADDSGLPNDRFFAVRPEGSVSTLKIQRTERGDSAVYLCASSCPGTGPDSNQPQHFGDGTRLSIL.

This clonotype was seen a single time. The CDR3 bases are TGCGCCAGCAGCCGTGGGAGACTTAACACCGGGGAGCTGTTTTTT. Translation gives CASSRGRLNTGELFF. This chain joins TRBV4-1 and TRBJ2-2; D possibly corresponds to TRBD2 (5 bases). V lost 4 bases and J lost 2, with 11 bases in between. The CDR3 extends over 15 amino acids. Germline values: CDR1 MGHRA, CDR2 YSYEKL.

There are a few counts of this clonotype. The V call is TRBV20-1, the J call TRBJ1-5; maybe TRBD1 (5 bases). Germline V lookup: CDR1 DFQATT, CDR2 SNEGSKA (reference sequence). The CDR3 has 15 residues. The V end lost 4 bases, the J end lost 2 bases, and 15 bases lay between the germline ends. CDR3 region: CSAIVRGDGNQPQHF. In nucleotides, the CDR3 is TGCAGTGCTATAGTCCGGGGGGATGGCAATCAGCCCCAGCATTTT.

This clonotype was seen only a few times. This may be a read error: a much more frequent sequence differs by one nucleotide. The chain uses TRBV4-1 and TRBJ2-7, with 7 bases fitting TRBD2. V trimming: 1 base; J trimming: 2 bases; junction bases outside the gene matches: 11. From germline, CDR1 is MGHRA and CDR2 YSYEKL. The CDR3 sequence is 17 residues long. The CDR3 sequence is CASSQVTSGGSPYEQYF. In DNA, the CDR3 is TGCGCCAGCAGCCAAGTAACGAGCGGCGGGAGTCCCTACGAGCAGTACTTC.